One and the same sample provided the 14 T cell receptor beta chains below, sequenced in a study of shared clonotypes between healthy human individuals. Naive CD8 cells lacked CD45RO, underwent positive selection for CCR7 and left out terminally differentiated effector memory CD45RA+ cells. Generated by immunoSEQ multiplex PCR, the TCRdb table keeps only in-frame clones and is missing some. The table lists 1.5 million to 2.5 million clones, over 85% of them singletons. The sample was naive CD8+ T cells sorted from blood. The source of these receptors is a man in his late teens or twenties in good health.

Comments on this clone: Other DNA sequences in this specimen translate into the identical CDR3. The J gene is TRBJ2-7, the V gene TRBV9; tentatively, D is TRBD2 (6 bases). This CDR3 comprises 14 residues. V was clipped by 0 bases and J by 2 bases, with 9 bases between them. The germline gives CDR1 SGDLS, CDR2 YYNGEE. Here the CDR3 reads CASSVGGETYEQYF. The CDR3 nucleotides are TGTGCCAGCAGCGTAGGCGGGGAAACCTACGAGCAGTACTTC.

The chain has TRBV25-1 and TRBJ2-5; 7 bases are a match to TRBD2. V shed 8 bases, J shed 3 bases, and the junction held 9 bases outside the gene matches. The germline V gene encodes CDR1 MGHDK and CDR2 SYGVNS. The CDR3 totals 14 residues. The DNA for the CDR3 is TGTGCCAGCGCTTGGGCTGGGGGGGAAGAGACCCAGTACTTC. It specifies CASAWAGGEETQYF.

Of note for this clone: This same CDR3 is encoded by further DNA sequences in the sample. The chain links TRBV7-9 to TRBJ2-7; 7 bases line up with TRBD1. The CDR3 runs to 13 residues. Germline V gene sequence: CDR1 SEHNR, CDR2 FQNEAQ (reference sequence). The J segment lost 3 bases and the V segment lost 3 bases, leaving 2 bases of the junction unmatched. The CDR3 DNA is TGTGCCAGCAGCTTGGGACAGCTCTACGAGCAGTACTTC. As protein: CASSLGQLYEQYF.

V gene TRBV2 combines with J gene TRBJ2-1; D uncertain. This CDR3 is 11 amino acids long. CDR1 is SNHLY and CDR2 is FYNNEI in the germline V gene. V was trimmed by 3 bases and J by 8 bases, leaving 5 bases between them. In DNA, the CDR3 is TGTGCCAGCAGTGATGGGGATGAGCAGTTCTTC. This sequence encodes CASSDGDEQFF.

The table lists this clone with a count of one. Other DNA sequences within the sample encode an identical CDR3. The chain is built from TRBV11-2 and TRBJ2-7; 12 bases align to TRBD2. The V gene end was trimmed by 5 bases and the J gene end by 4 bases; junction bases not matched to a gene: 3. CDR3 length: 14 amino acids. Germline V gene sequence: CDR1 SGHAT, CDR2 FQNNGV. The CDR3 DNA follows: TGTGCCAGCAGCCTAGCGGGGGGGCGGTACGAGCAGTACTTC. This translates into CASSLAGGRYEQYF. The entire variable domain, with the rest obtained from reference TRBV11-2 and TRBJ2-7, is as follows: EAGVAQSPRYKIIEKRQSVAFWCNPISGHATLYWYQQILGQGPKLLIQFQNNGVVDDSQLPKDRFSAERLKGVDSTLKIQPAKLEDSAVYLCASSLAGGRYEQYFGPGTRLTVT.

The CDR3 region has the DNA TGTGCCAGCAGCCCCTCGCCGGAGAACACTGAAGCTTTCTTT. It encodes CASSPSPENTEAFF. The genes are TRBV7-8 and TRBJ1-1; no reliable D call. Germline V CDR1 and CDR2: SGHVS, FQNEAQ. This CDR3 spans 14 amino acids. Trimming removed 5 bases at V and 1 base at J, with 11 bases between.

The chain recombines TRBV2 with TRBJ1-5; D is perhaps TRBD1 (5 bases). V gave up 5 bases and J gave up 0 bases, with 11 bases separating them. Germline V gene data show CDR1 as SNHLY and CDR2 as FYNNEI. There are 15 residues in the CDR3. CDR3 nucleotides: TGTGCCAGCAGTCCCCAGGGTTATAGCAATCAGCCCCAGCATTTT. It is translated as CASSPQGYSNQPQHF. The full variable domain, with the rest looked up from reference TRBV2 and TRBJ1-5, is EPEVTQTPSHQVTQMGQEVILRCVPISNHLYFYWYRQILGQKVEFLVSFYNNEISEKSEIFDDQFSVERPDGSNFTLKIRSTKLEDSAMYFCASSPQGYSNQPQHFGDGTRLSIL.

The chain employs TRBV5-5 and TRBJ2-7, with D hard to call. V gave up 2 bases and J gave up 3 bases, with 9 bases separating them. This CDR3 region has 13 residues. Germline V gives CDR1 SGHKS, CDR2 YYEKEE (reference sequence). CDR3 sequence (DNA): TGTGCCAGCAGCTTTTTAGCCGACTACGAGCAGTACTTC. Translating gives CASSFLADYEQYF.

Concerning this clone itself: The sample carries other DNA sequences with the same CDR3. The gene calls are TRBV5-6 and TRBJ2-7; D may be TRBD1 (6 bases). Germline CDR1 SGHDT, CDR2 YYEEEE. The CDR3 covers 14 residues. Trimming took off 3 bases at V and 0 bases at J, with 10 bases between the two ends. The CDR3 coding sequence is TGTGCCAGCAGCTATGACAGGAACTCCTACGAGCAGTACTTC. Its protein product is CASSYDRNSYEQYF.

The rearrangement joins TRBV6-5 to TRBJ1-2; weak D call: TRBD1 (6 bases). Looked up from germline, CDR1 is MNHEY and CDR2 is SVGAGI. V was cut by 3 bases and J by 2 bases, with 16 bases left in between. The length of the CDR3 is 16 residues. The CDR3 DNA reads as TGTGCCAGCAGTTATAACAGGGTCGGTGCAAACTATGGCTACACCTTC. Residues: CASSYNRVGANYGYTF.

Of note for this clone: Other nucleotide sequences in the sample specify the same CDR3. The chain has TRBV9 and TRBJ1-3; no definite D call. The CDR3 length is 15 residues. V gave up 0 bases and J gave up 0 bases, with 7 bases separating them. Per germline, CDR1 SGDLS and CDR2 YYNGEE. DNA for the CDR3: TGTGCCAGCAGCGTAGGCGGTAGCTCTGGAAACACCATATATTTT. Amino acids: CASSVGGSSGNTIYF.

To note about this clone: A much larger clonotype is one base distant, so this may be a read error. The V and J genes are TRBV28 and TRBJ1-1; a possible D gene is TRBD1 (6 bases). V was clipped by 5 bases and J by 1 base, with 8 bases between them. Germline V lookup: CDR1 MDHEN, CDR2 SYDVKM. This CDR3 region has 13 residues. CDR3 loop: CASSIGGNTEAFF. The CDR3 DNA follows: TGTGCCAGCAGTATAGGGGGGAACACTGAAGCTTTCTTT.

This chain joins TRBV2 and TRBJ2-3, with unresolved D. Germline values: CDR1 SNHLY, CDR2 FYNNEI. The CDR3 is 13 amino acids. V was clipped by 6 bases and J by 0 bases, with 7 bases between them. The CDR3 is CASSRSSTDTQYF. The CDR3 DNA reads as TGTGCCAGCAGCCGTAGTAGCACAGATACGCAGTATTTT. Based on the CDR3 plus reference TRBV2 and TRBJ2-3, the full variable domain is EPEVTQTPSHQVTQMGQEVILRCVPISNHLYFYWYRQILGQKVEFLVSFYNNEISEKSEIFDDQFSVERPDGSNFTLKIRSTKLEDSAMYFCASSRSSTDTQYFGPGTRLTVL.

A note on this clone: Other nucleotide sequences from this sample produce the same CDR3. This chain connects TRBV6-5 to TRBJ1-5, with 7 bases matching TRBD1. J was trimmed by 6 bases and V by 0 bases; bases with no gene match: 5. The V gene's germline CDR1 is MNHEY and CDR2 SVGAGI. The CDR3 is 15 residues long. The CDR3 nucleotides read TGTGCCAGCAGTTACTCAGGGGGCGGTGGTCAGCCCCAGCATTTT. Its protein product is CASSYSGGGGQPQHF.